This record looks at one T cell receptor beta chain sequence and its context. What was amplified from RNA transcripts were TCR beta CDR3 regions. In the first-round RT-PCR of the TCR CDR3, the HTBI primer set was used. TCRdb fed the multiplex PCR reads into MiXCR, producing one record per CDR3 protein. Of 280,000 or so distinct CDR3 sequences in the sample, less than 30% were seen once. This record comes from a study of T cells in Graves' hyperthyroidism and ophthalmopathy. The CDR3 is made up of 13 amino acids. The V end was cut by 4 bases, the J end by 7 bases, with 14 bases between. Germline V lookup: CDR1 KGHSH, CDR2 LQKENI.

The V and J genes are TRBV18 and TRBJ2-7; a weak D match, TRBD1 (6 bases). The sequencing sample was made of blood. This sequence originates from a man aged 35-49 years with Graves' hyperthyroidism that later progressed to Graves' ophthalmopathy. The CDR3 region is CASSLGQKGEQYF. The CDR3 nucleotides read TGTGCCAGCTCACTGGGACAAAAGGGAGAGCAGTACTTC.